This paragraph covers one T cell receptor beta chain sequence. Antigen: not known. The sample belongs to a study of blood T cells in healthy people across ages. The study, taken as a whole, reports: Diversity of TCR beta correlated strongly with naive T cell percentage. Whereas aged donors had fewer naive CD4+ cells, long-lived donors had more of them and higher diversity.

The second PCR ran roughly 6 to 11 cycles with a sample-barcoded 5' primer and J-beta primers. TCRdb re-derived calls from the 5' RACE reads in MiXCR, one entry per CDR3 protein. The sample holds 790,000 or so distinct CDR3 sequences, around three fifths seen once. Germline CDR1 is LGHNA and CDR2 is YNFKEQ. The CDR3 extends over 17 amino acids. Trimming left V 2 bases short and J 1 base short, with 18 bases between. Material: blood. The sequence was collected from a man aged 35 to 55 in good health. This chain joins TRBV4-2 and TRBJ2-7, with D possibly being TRBD2 (6 bases). CDR3 sequence reads: CASSQRAMGLDSYEQYF. The CDR3, as DNA: TGTGCCAGCAGCCAAAGGGCTATGGGACTCGATTCCTACGAGCAGTACTTC.